The 16 T cell receptor beta chains listed next were all sequenced from one sample in a study of blood T cell repertoires in COVID-19. The assay was immunoSEQ multiplex PCR, and TCRdb's table has in-frame clones only and misses some. The data hold roughly 500,000 clones, with roughly 87% observed a single time. The sequencing input was peripheral blood. The receptors shown here come from a man aged 18 to 29 with COVID-19, enrolled during active disease.

The genes are TRBV7-9 and TRBJ2-6; D not certain. Germline V lookup: CDR1 SEHNR, CDR2 FQNEAQ (reference sequence). The CDR3 has 15 residues. Trimming removed 5 bases at V and 4 bases at J, with 12 bases between. CDR3: CASSLGEAGANVLTF. The CDR3 nucleotides read TGTGCCAGCAGCCTCGGTGAAGCCGGGGCCAACGTCCTGACTTTC.

The chain links TRBV5-1 to TRBJ2-7, with D possibly TRBD2 on 7 matching bases. CDR3 length equals 15 residues. Trimming cost V 4 bases and J 2 bases, with 16 bases left between them. Germline values: CDR1 SGHRS, CDR2 YFSETQ. CDR3: CASSPGGGQTYEQYF. The CDR3 bases are TGCGCCAGCAGCCCTGGGGGGGGGCAAACCTACGAGCAGTACTTC.

V is TRBV3-1 (or the pseudogene TRBV3-2) and J is TRBJ1-2; D gene uncertain. This CDR3 spans 15 amino acids. CDR1 LGHDT and CDR2 YNNKEL come from the germline V gene (reference sequence). Trimming cost V 3 bases and J 0 bases, with 11 bases left between them. CDR3 nucleotide sequence: TGTGCCAGCAGCCACGTAGCCGCTGCTAACTATGGCTACACCTTC. Translating it yields CASSHVAAANYGYTF.

Worth noting for this clone: The same CDR3 can be traced to other DNA sequences in this sample. V gene TRBV19 combines with J gene TRBJ2-5; 7 bases are shared with TRBD1. The CDR3 is made up of 14 amino acids. V shed 9 bases and J 4 bases; nucleotides not matched to a gene: 11. Germline assignment: CDR1 LNHDA and CDR2 SQIVND (reference sequence). CDR3 sequence (DNA): TGTGCCAGCTCTTCGACAGGGAGCGGAGAGACCCAGTACTTC. Encoded protein: CASSSTGSGETQYF.

This chain joins TRBV6-5 and TRBJ2-7, with 11 positions matching TRBD2. V lost 6 bases, J lost 4 bases, and 8 bases stayed unmatched. This CDR3 comprises 15 residues. CDR1 MNHEY and CDR2 SVGAGI come from the germline V gene. CDR3 sequence (DNA): TGTGCCAGCAGCCCCGGACTAGCGGGTGCGTACGAGCAGTACTTC. This encodes CASSPGLAGAYEQYF.

J is TRBJ2-7 and V is TRBV19; TRBD1 is a possible D gene (6 bases). This CDR3 is 13 amino acids long. In germline, CDR1 is LNHDA, CDR2 SQIVND (reference sequence). The V end was cut by 4 bases, the J end by 3 bases, with 10 bases between. DNA of the CDR3: TGTGCCAGTAGTAGAGGGGGACGCTACGAGCAGTACTTC. Amino acids: CASSRGGRYEQYF.

The gene calls are TRBV7-2 and TRBJ1-5; tentative D call: TRBD1 (6 bases). CDR3 length equals 15 residues. V lost 6 bases and J lost 4, with 16 bases in between. The germline V gene has CDR1 SGHTA and CDR2 FQGNSA. DNA of the CDR3: TGTGCCAGCAGTCTCCGATGGACAGTTAATCAGCCCCAGCATTTT. As protein: CASSLRWTVNQPQHF.

The rearrangement joins TRBV27 to TRBJ2-2; 10 bases are a match to TRBD2. CDR1 and CDR2 (germline): MNHEY, SMNVEV (reference sequence). CDR3 size: 18 residues. V dropped 4 bases and J dropped 0; count of bases not matched to a gene: 8. CDR3 residues: CASSSGLAAFANTGELFF. CDR3 bases: TGTGCCAGCAGTTCCGGACTAGCGGCTTTCGCGAACACCGGGGAGCTGTTTTTT.

The chain links TRBV5-5 to TRBJ1-6; 7 nucleotides line up with TRBD1. J was trimmed by 6 bases and V by 5 bases; bases with no gene match: 11. This CDR3 has 16 residues. Germline V gene lookup returns CDR1 SGHKS and CDR2 YYEKEE (reference sequence). This CDR3 reads CASRSVQGGSNSPLHF. CDR3 nucleotide sequence: TGTGCCAGCAGATCCGTCCAGGGGGGAAGTAATTCACCCCTCCACTTT.

The chain couples TRBV11-2 to TRBJ2-7; no reliable D call. The CDR3 extends over 13 amino acids. Per germline, CDR1 SGHAT and CDR2 FQNNGV. The V and J ends lost 4 bases and 1 base respectively, with 8 bases between them. The CDR3 loop reads CASSSIESYEQYF. In nucleotides, the CDR3 is TGTGCCAGCAGCTCGATAGAGTCCTACGAGCAGTACTTC.

This clone has just a few counts. The chain combines TRBV24-1 with TRBJ1-2, with unresolved D. The germline V gene has CDR1 KGHDR and CDR2 SFDVKD. The V end was cut by 5 bases, the J end by 6 bases, with 3 bases between. CDR3 length: 10 residues. The DNA of the CDR3 is TGTGCCACCAGTGGAGATGGCTACACCTTC. Encoded protein: CATSGDGYTF.

This clone turned up a few times. The chain joins TRBV11-2 to TRBJ2-1; D gene unclear. Between the trimmed V and J ends, which lost 1 base and 8 bases, there was a span of 9 bases. In germline, CDR1 is SGHAT, CDR2 FQNNGV. CDR3 length equals 13 residues. CDR3 sequence reads: CASSLGGDDEQFF. The CDR3 DNA sequence: TGTGCCAGCAGCTTAGGCGGAGACGATGAGCAGTTCTTC.

V is TRBV5-1 and J is TRBJ2-7, with 8 bases aligning to TRBD2. The CDR3 spans 14 residues. The V gene end was trimmed by 7 bases and the J gene end by 0 bases; junction bases not matched to a gene: 6. Per germline, CDR1 SGHRS and CDR2 YFSETQ. Written as DNA, the CDR3 is TGCGCCAGCGCCGTAGCGGGATTCTCCTACGAGCAGTACTTC. It encodes CASAVAGFSYEQYF.

This chain connects TRBV5-5 to TRBJ2-7, with 10 bases lining up with TRBD2. The CDR3 has 15 residues. V shed 1 base, J shed 3 bases, and the junction held 4 bases outside the gene matches. Germline lookup yields CDR1 SGHKS and CDR2 YYEKEE (reference sequence). CDR3: CASSLSLAGNYEQYF. In DNA, the CDR3 is TGTGCCAGCAGCTTGTCACTAGCGGGGAACTACGAGCAGTACTTC.

This clone was seen a single time. V usage is TRBV6-5 and J usage is TRBJ2-1; 8 nucleotides agree with TRBD2. Germline V gene sequence: CDR1 MNHEY, CDR2 SVGAGI. Trimming removed 7 bases from V and 4 bases from J; junction bases left unmatched: 9. This CDR3 is 15 amino acids long. The CDR3 here is CASNPLAGGYNEQFF. The CDR3 DNA reads TGTGCCAGCAACCCTCTAGCGGGCGGATACAATGAGCAGTTCTTC.

The chain has TRBV18 and TRBJ2-3; D remains ambiguous. This CDR3 contains 14 residues. The V and J ends lost 4 bases and 0 bases respectively, with 8 bases between them. Germline CDR1 is KGHSH and CDR2 is LQKENI. The CDR3 coding sequence is TGTGCCAGCTCACTTGACTCTAGCACAGATACGCAGTATTTT. Amino acids: CASSLDSSTDTQYF.